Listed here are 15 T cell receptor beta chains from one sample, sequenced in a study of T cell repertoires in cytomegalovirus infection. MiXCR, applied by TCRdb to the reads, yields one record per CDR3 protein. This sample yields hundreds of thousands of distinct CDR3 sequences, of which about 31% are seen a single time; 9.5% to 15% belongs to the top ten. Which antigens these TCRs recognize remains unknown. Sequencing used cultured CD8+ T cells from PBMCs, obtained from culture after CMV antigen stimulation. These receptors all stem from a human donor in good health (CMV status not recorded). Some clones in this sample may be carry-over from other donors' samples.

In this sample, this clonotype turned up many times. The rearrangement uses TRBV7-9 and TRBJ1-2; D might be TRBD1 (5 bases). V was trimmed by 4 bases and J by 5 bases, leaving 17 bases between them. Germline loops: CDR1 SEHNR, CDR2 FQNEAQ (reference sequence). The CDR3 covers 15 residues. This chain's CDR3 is CASSSTGTSLYGYTF. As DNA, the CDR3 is TGTGCCAGCAGCTCAACCGGGACTTCCCTATATGGCTACACCTTC.

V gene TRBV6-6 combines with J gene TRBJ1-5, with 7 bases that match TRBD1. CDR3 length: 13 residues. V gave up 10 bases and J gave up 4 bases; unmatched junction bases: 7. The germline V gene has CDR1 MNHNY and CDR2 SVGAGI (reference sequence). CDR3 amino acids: CATRQGKNQPQHF. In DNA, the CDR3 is TGTGCCACTCGACAGGGTAAAAATCAGCCCCAGCATTTT.

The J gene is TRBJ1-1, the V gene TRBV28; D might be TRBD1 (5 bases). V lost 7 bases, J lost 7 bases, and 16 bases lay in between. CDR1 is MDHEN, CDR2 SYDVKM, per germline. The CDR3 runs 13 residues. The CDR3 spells CASNSNRNFEAFF. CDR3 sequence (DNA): TGTGCCAGCAACTCTAACAGGAATTTTGAAGCTTTCTTT.

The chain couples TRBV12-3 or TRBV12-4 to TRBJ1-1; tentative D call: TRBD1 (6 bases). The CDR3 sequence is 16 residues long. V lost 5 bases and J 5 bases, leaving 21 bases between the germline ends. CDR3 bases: TGTGCCAGCAGTCAGGTGGCGGGGGGCTTAAGGACTGAAGCTTTCTTT. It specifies CASSQVAGGLRTEAFF.

In nucleotides, the CDR3 is TGTGCCAGCAGCCAAGAGGGAGAGGACTACACCTTC. Protein product: CASSQEGEDYTF. The genes are TRBV14 and TRBJ1-2; D is unresolved. The CDR3 length is 12 residues. Trimming pared 0 bases from V and 10 bases from J, leaving 9 bases between. Germline V lookup: CDR1 SGHDN, CDR2 FVKESK.

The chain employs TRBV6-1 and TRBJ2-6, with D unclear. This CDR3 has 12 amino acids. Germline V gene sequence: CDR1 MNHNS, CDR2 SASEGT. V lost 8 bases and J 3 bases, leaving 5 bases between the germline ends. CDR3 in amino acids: CASSDGANVLTF. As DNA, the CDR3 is TGTGCCAGCTCGGATGGGGCCAACGTCCTGACTTTC.

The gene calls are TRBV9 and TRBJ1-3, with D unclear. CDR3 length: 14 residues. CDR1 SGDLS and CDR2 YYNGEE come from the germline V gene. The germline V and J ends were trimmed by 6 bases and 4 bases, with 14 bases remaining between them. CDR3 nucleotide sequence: TGTGCCAGCAACCAAGACATGAGAGGAAACACCATATATTTT. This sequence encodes CASNQDMRGNTIYF.

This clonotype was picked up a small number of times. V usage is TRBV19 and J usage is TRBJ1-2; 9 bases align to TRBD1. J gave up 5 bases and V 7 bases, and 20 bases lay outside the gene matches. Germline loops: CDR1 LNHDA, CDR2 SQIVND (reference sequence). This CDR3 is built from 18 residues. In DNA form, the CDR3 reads TGTGCCAGTACTCCTTACAGGGGGCCGACATCTACGGGGTATGGCTACACCTTC. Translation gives CASTPYRGPTSTGYGYTF.

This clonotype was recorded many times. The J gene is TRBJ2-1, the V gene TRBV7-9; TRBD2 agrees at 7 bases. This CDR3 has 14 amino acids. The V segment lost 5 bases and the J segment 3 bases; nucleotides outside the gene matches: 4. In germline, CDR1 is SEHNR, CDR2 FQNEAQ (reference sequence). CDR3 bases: TGTGCCAGCAGCATTAGCGGGTTCTACAATGAGCAGTTCTTC. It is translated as CASSISGFYNEQFF.

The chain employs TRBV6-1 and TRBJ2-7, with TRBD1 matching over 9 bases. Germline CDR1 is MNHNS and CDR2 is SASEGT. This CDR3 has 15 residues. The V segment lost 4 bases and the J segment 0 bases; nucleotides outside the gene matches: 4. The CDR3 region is CASSGTGVSSYEQYF. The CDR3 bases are TGTGCCAGCAGTGGGACAGGGGTAAGCTCCTACGAGCAGTACTTC.

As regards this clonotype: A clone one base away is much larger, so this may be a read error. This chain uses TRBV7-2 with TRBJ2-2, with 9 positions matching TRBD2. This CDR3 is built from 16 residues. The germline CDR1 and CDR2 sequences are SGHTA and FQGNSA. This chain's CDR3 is CASSLVGSGGTGGLFF. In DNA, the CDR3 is TGTGCCAGCAGCTTAGTAGGTAGCGGGGGCACCGGGGGGCTGTTTTTT.

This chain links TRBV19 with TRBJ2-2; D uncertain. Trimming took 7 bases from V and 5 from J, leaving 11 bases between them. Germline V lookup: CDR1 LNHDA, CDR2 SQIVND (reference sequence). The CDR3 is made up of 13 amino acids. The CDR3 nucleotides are TGTGCCAGTAAGGCAGGACGGACCGGGGAGCTGTTTTTT. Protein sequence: CASKAGRTGELFF.

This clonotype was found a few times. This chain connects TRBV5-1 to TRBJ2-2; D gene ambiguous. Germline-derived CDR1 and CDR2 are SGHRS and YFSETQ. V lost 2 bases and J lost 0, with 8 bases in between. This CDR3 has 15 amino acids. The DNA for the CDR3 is TGCGCCAGCAGCTTCCTAGGCGCGAACACCGGGGAGCTGTTTTTT. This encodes CASSFLGANTGELFF.

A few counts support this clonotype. The CDR3 DNA reads as TGTGCCAGCAGTTCCACGGACACCGCAACTAATGAAAAACTGTTTTTT. It yields the protein CASSSTDTATNEKLFF. The chain combines TRBV6-2 or TRBV6-3 with TRBJ1-4, with a tentative D call TRBD1 (5 bases). Germline CDR1 and CDR2: MNHEY and SVGEGT. Trimming pared 4 bases from V and 0 bases from J, leaving 12 bases between. The CDR3 extends over 16 amino acids.

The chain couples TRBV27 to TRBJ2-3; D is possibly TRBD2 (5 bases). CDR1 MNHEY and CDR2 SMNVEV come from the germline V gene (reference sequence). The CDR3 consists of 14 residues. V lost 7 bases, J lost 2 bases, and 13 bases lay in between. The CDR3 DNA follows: TGTGCCAGCACCCGACGGAGGTCCACAGATACGCAGTATTTT. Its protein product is CASTRRRSTDTQYF.